The rows below give T cell receptor beta chains drawn from one sample of a study of cytomegalovirus exposure and HLA in healthy donors. Only in-frame clones appear in the TCRdb table, and some are missing; sequencing was by immunoSEQ multiplex PCR. The sample includes 150,000 to 200,000 clones, roughly 75% of them seen just once. Sequenced input: PBMCs. The receptors stem from a man younger than 35 in good health and CMV-seropositive. CDR3s include the opening cysteine and the closing phenylalanine or tryptophan. The D gene is left open where the match is weak. The listing skips clone size in some rows; elsewhere it reads once, few, many or a size class.

size	D	V	J	DNA	CDR3
NA	NA	TRBV25-1	TRBJ2-7	TGTGCCAGCAGTCCTTATTCCAGTTCCTACGAGCAGTACTTC	CASSPYSSSYEQYF
few	NA	TRBV6-5	TRBJ2-2	TGTGCCAGCAGTCCCACCGGCGGGGACACCGGGGAGCTGTTTTTT	CASSPTGGDTGELFF
NA	TRBD2	TRBV14	TRBJ2-7	TGTGCCAGCAGCCAAGGTATAGCGGGCCCCGACGAGCAGTACTTC	CASSQGIAGPDEQYF
NA	TRBD1	TRBV19	TRBJ1-1	TGTGCCAGTAGCACCCCGGGACAGGACCCTGAAGCTTTCTTT	CASSTPGQDPEAFF
NA	NA	TRBV5-1	TRBJ1-2	TGCGCCAGCAGCTTGAGTGCAGAGGGTGGTGGAAAAGGGGGCTACACCTTC	CASSLSAEGGGKGGYTF
once	NA	TRBV29-1	TRBJ2-3	TGCAGCGTTGGGCCCGGCACAGATACGCAGTATTTT	CSVGPGTDTQYF
NA	NA	TRBV9	TRBJ2-1	TGTGCCAGCAGCACCAGCGGCTCCTACAATGAGCAGTTCTTC	CASSTSGSYNEQFF
NA	NA	TRBV11-3	TRBJ2-1	TGTGCCAGCAGCTTAGCAACGGGAGCGGTAGGTGAGCAGTTCTTC	CASSLATGAVGEQFF
NA	TRBD1	TRBV28	TRBJ1-1	TGTGCCAGCGGACAGGGGAGGCAAGCTTTCTTT	CASGQGRQAFF
NA	TRBD1	TRBV30	TRBJ2-2	TGTGCCTGGAGTGTATGGTACGGGACAGAAAAGAACACCGGGGAGCTGTTTTTT	CAWSVWYGTEKNTGELFF
few	TRBD2	TRBV4-1	TRBJ2-7	TGCGCCAGCAGCCCGGGACTAGCGGAACGCTACGAGCAGTACTTC	CASSPGLAERYEQYF
NA	TRBD2	TRBV4-2	TRBJ2-7	TGTGCCAGCAGCCAAGATCCCCAGCGGGAGGGCGAGCAGTACTTC	CASSQDPQREGEQYF
NA	TRBD1	TRBV2	TRBJ1-3	TGTGCCAGCGTTGACAGGGCAGGAAACACCATATATTTT	CASVDRAGNTIYF
few	NA	TRBV6-5	TRBJ1-4	TGTGCCAGCAGCCTCGGGGGTGCAACTAATGAAAAACTGTTTTTT	CASSLGGATNEKLFF
NA	TRBD2	TRBV5-8	TRBJ2-3	TGTGCCAGCAGCTTGGTGCCTAGCGGAACAGATACGCAGTATTTT	CASSLVPSGTDTQYF